These T cell receptor beta chains were read from a single sample in a study of response to subunit inactivated influenza vaccine. TCRdb used MiXCR to reprocess the RT-PCR reads, holding one entry per CDR3 protein. The sample gives fewer than 250,000 distinct CDR3 sequences, approximately 15% of which show up once; 20% to 30% is in the top ten. Here the sequenced sample was CD8+ T cells sorted from PBMCs, taken 5 days after vaccination. These receptors were collected from a man aged 45-60 years who received an inactivated influenza vaccine. CDR3s include the opening cysteine and the closing phenylalanine or tryptophan. Each record gives: CDR3 protein, V gene, clone size, J gene. Clone size is stated in some rows and not others, as once, few, many or a class when expanded.

CDR3aa: CASSQDRVSSYEQYF
v_gene: TRBV4-3
abundance: NA
j_gene: TRBJ2-7

CDR3aa: CASSLAGTLGETQYF
v_gene: TRBV5-6
abundance: few
j_gene: TRBJ2-5

CDR3aa: CASIMNTEAFF
v_gene: TRBV12-3/TRBV12-4
abundance: many
j_gene: TRBJ1-1

CDR3aa: CASSFEGYSTDTQYF
v_gene: TRBV5-6
abundance: few
j_gene: TRBJ2-3

CDR3aa: CASSWGREAFF
v_gene: TRBV25-1
abundance: NA
j_gene: TRBJ1-1

CDR3aa: CASSLDRDRGLAGELFF
v_gene: TRBV5-1
abundance: NA
j_gene: TRBJ2-2

CDR3aa: CASSYLTGTNYGYTF
v_gene: TRBV6-5
abundance: few
j_gene: TRBJ1-2

CDR3aa: CASSDTGTSGRENTGELFF
v_gene: TRBV3-1
abundance: NA
j_gene: TRBJ2-2

CDR3aa: CASSLRDRYEQYF
v_gene: TRBV28
abundance: NA
j_gene: TRBJ2-7

CDR3aa: CASSLGGGGQFF
v_gene: TRBV7-9
abundance: NA
j_gene: TRBJ2-1

CDR3aa: CASSSGSIYEQFF
v_gene: TRBV2
abundance: many
j_gene: TRBJ2-1

CDR3aa: CASSQGTGETDTQYF
v_gene: TRBV4-3
abundance: few
j_gene: TRBJ2-3

CDR3aa: CASSLTGGIGNEQFF
v_gene: TRBV12-3/TRBV12-4
abundance: many
j_gene: TRBJ2-1

CDR3aa: CASSQEIPPPNDEQFF
v_gene: TRBV4-3
abundance: few
j_gene: TRBJ2-1

CDR3aa: CASSFGTGDYEQYF
v_gene: TRBV12-3/TRBV12-4
abundance: few
j_gene: TRBJ2-7

CDR3aa: CASSLERSTSNEQFF
v_gene: TRBV11-2
abundance: NA
j_gene: TRBJ2-1

CDR3aa: CSASSVAGEPNYGYTF
v_gene: TRBV20-1
abundance: NA
j_gene: TRBJ1-2

CDR3aa: CSVLTGNSNQPQHF
v_gene: TRBV29-1
abundance: NA
j_gene: TRBJ1-5